This TCR beta chain is from a study of technical replicates of blood from several donors. Germline loops: CDR1 LNHDA, CDR2 SQIVND (reference sequence). Trimming pared 5 bases from V and 2 bases from J, leaving 10 bases between. CDR3 length: 13 residues. Profiling relied on immunoSEQ multiplex PCR, and the TCRdb table lists in-frame clones only, not all of them. Among some 76,000 clones, 94% were seen once, and the ten largest hold about 0.35%. The sequence derives from a human donor in good health. The rearrangement uses TRBV19 and TRBJ2-7; tentative D call: TRBD2 (5 bases). Sequencing used T cells isolated from PBMCs. The CDR3 DNA sequence: TGTGCCAGTAGTGCGGGTTTAACCTACGAGCAGTACTTC. This sequence encodes CASSAGLTYEQYF.